This is a list of T cell receptor beta chains from one sample in a study of shared clonotypes between healthy human individuals. Using immunoSEQ multiplex PCR, the repertoire was profiled, and TCRdb retains in-frame clones only, with some absent. Counted here are about 1 million clones, around 76% occurring once; the ten biggest clones make up about 1.4%. Sequenced sample: memory CD4+ T cells sorted from blood. The receptors were sampled from a man between 18 and 29 years old in good health. Each CDR3 is given with its conserved first and last residue. A D gene is named only where the DNA matches it firmly. The size of a clone is reported for some rows only, either as once, few or many, or as a class for expanded clones.

CDR3aa: CASSSNDRTDTQYF
CDR3nt: TGTGCCAGCAGCTCGAACGACCGTACAGATACGCAGTATTTT
j_gene: TRBJ2-3
len: 14
abundance: .
d_gene: .
v_gene: TRBV5-4

CDR3aa: CASSLAGAMGETQYF
CDR3nt: TGTGCCAGCAGCTTAGCGGGAGCCATGGGAGAGACCCAGTACTTC
j_gene: TRBJ2-5
len: 15
abundance: .
d_gene: .
v_gene: TRBV11-2

CDR3aa: CAWRPAENTEAFF
CDR3nt: TGTGCCTGGAGGCCAGCAGAGAACACTGAAGCTTTCTTT
j_gene: TRBJ1-1
len: 13
abundance: few
d_gene: .
v_gene: TRBV30

CDR3aa: CASSPGGPGAYTF
CDR3nt: TGCGCCAGCAGCCCGGGCGGACCGGGGGCCTACACCTTC
j_gene: TRBJ1-2
len: 13
abundance: .
d_gene: .
v_gene: TRBV5-1

CDR3aa: CASQNGLAGTYEQYF
CDR3nt: TGCGCCAGCCAAAATGGACTAGCGGGGACCTACGAGCAGTACTTC
j_gene: TRBJ2-7
len: 15
abundance: .
d_gene: TRBD2
v_gene: TRBV4-1

CDR3aa: CASRRSGANVLTF
CDR3nt: TGTGCCAGCCGTCGCTCTGGGGCCAACGTCCTGACTTTC
j_gene: TRBJ2-6
len: 13
abundance: .
d_gene: .
v_gene: TRBV5-6

CDR3aa: CASSPSGPHNSPLHF
CDR3nt: TGTGCCAGCAGTCCCTCGGGACCTCATAATTCACCCCTCCACTTT
j_gene: TRBJ1-6
len: 15
abundance: few
d_gene: .
v_gene: TRBV6-6

CDR3aa: CAISDPTGAGTGELFF
CDR3nt: TGTGCCATCAGTGACCCAACAGGGGCAGGGACCGGGGAGCTGTTTTTT
j_gene: TRBJ2-2
len: 16
abundance: .
d_gene: TRBD1
v_gene: TRBV10-3

CDR3aa: CASNRGQVHTEAFF
CDR3nt: TGTGCCAGCAACCGGGGACAGGTCCACACTGAAGCTTTCTTT
j_gene: TRBJ1-1
len: 14
abundance: few
d_gene: TRBD1
v_gene: TRBV5-5

CDR3aa: CASSQDLRASGEQYF
CDR3nt: TGCGCCAGCAGCCAAGATCTCCGAGCCAGCGGCGAGCAGTACTTC
j_gene: TRBJ2-7
len: 15
abundance: .
d_gene: .
v_gene: TRBV4-1

CDR3aa: CASSLEDRGNQPQHF
CDR3nt: TGTGCCAGCAGCTTAGAGGACAGGGGCAATCAGCCCCAGCATTTT
j_gene: TRBJ1-5
len: 15
abundance: .
d_gene: TRBD1
v_gene: TRBV7-2

CDR3aa: CASSLDPDTEQYF
CDR3nt: TGTGCCAGCAGCTTGGATCCGGATACGGAGCAGTACTTC
j_gene: TRBJ2-7
len: 13
abundance: .
d_gene: .
v_gene: TRBV7-8

CDR3aa: CASTFWGGTRFHFSYEQYF
CDR3nt: TGTGCCAGCACCTTTTGGGGGGGAACCCGATTCCATTTCTCCTACGAGCAGTACTTC
j_gene: TRBJ2-7
len: 19
abundance: once
d_gene: .
v_gene: TRBV21-1

CDR3aa: CASCATGAGNTIYF
CDR3nt: TGTGCCAGCTGCGCGACAGGAGCTGGAAACACCATATATTTT
j_gene: TRBJ1-3
len: 14
abundance: few
d_gene: .
v_gene: TRBV18

CDR3aa: CASGLRGKASGTDTQYF
CDR3nt: TGTGCTAGTGGTTTGAGAGGCAAGGCTAGCGGCACAGATACGCAGTATTTT
j_gene: TRBJ2-3
len: 17
abundance: once
d_gene: .
v_gene: TRBV12-5

CDR3aa: CASSSSTSGGLADTQYF
CDR3nt: TGTGCCAGCAGCTCATCCACTAGCGGGGGATTAGCAGATACGCAGTATTTT
j_gene: TRBJ2-3
len: 17
abundance: once
d_gene: TRBD2
v_gene: TRBV5-4

CDR3aa: CATTPFEGSSPLHF
CDR3nt: TGTGCCACCACACCGTTTGAGGGGAGTTCACCCCTCCACTTT
j_gene: TRBJ1-6
len: 14
abundance: .
d_gene: .
v_gene: TRBV6-1

CDR3aa: CASSPTVYEAFF
CDR3nt: TGTGCCAGCAGCCCGACAGTTTATGAAGCTTTCTTT
j_gene: TRBJ1-1
len: 12
abundance: .
d_gene: .
v_gene: TRBV28

CDR3aa: CASSPGPGQALHF
CDR3nt: TGTGCCAGCTCACCAGGACCGGGTCAAGCCCTCCACTTT
j_gene: TRBJ1-6
len: 13
abundance: .
d_gene: .
v_gene: TRBV18

CDR3aa: CAWTGTGSDYTF
CDR3nt: TGTGCCTGGACCGGGACAGGGAGTGACTACACCTTC
j_gene: TRBJ1-2
len: 12
abundance: few
d_gene: TRBD1
v_gene: TRBV30

CDR3aa: CASSVGLAGSSYNEQFF
CDR3nt: TGTGCCAGCAGCGTCGGACTAGCGGGGAGCTCCTACAATGAGCAGTTCTTC
j_gene: TRBJ2-1
len: 17
abundance: .
d_gene: TRBD2
v_gene: TRBV9

CDR3aa: CASTRRTSGGSDTQYF
CDR3nt: TGTGCCAGCACCCGACGGACTAGCGGGGGGTCAGATACGCAGTATTTT
j_gene: TRBJ2-3
len: 16
abundance: .
d_gene: TRBD2
v_gene: TRBV2

CDR3aa: CASGLGLAFTGELFF
CDR3nt: TGTGCTAGTGGTTTGGGACTAGCGTTCACCGGGGAGCTGTTTTTT
j_gene: TRBJ2-2
len: 15
abundance: .
d_gene: TRBD2
v_gene: TRBV12-5

CDR3aa: CASSGQGYEQYF
CDR3nt: TGTGCCAGCTCCGGCCAAGGTTACGAGCAGTACTTC
j_gene: TRBJ2-7
len: 12
abundance: .
d_gene: .
v_gene: TRBV10-3

CDR3aa: CASSFSVGGNEKLFF
CDR3nt: TGCGCCAGCAGCTTCAGCGTAGGGGGGAATGAAAAACTGTTTTTT
j_gene: TRBJ1-4
len: 15
abundance: .
d_gene: .
v_gene: TRBV5-1

CDR3aa: CASSLTYQETQYF
CDR3nt: TGTGCCAGCAGCTTAACCTACCAAGAGACCCAGTACTTC
j_gene: TRBJ2-5
len: 13
abundance: few
d_gene: .
v_gene: TRBV7-3

CDR3aa: CASSPLGPPQETQYF
CDR3nt: TGTGCCAGCTCACCATTGGGGCCGCCCCAAGAGACCCAGTACTTC
j_gene: TRBJ2-5
len: 15
abundance: .
d_gene: .
v_gene: TRBV18

CDR3aa: CASRKGLAGFDEQFF
CDR3nt: TGCGCCAGCAGAAAGGGACTAGCCGGATTCGATGAGCAGTTCTTC
j_gene: TRBJ2-1
len: 15
abundance: .
d_gene: TRBD2
v_gene: TRBV5-1

CDR3aa: CASSLMTRGVTEAFF
CDR3nt: TGTGCCAGCAGTTTAATGACGAGGGGTGTCACTGAAGCTTTCTTT
j_gene: TRBJ1-1
len: 15
abundance: .
d_gene: .
v_gene: TRBV28

CDR3aa: CASRPTELNQPQHF
CDR3nt: TGTGCCAGCAGACCGACAGAACTCAATCAGCCCCAGCATTTT
j_gene: TRBJ1-5
len: 14
abundance: .
d_gene: .
v_gene: TRBV6-6

CDR3aa: CASSPTPYSTDTQYF
CDR3nt: TGTGCCAGCAGCCCGACACCCTATAGCACAGATACGCAGTATTTT
j_gene: TRBJ2-3
len: 15
abundance: .
d_gene: .
v_gene: TRBV5-5

CDR3aa: CASSSQGDGAGELFF
CDR3nt: TGTGCCAGCAGCTCACAGGGCGATGGGGCCGGGGAGCTGTTTTTT
j_gene: TRBJ2-2
len: 15
abundance: .
d_gene: .
v_gene: TRBV7-2

CDR3aa: CASTQRGDSTDTQYF
CDR3nt: TGTGCCAGCACTCAGCGGGGGGATAGCACAGATACGCAGTATTTT
j_gene: TRBJ2-3
len: 15
abundance: once
d_gene: TRBD2
v_gene: TRBV27

CDR3aa: CASSPLSGKGTDTQYF
CDR3nt: TGTGCCAGCTCACCACTCAGCGGCAAGGGAACAGATACGCAGTATTTT
j_gene: TRBJ2-3
len: 16
abundance: .
d_gene: .
v_gene: TRBV18

CDR3aa: CASSLKGTGTGANVLTF
CDR3nt: TGTGCCAGCAGCTTAAAAGGGACGGGGACTGGGGCCAACGTCCTGACTTTC
j_gene: TRBJ2-6
len: 17
abundance: .
d_gene: .
v_gene: TRBV11-3

CDR3aa: CASSTTSFGETQYF
CDR3nt: TGTGCCAGCAGTACCACTAGTTTCGGAGAGACCCAGTACTTC
j_gene: TRBJ2-5
len: 14
abundance: few
d_gene: .
v_gene: TRBV2

CDR3aa: CASSPPGSYNEQFF
CDR3nt: TGTGCCAGCAGCCCTCCAGGTAGTTACAATGAGCAGTTCTTC
j_gene: TRBJ2-1
len: 14
abundance: .
d_gene: .
v_gene: TRBV7-2

CDR3aa: CASSLGIGRVNTEAFF
CDR3nt: TGTGCCAGCAGCTTAGGTATCGGCAGGGTGAACACTGAAGCTTTCTTT
j_gene: TRBJ1-1
len: 16
abundance: .
d_gene: .
v_gene: TRBV7-6

CDR3aa: CASNDRSTDTQYF
CDR3nt: TGTGCCAGCAATGACAGGAGCACAGATACGCAGTATTTT
j_gene: TRBJ2-3
len: 13
abundance: .
d_gene: .
v_gene: TRBV6-6

CDR3aa: CASSLVAGGGHEQYF
CDR3nt: TGCGCCAGCAGCTTGGTTGCTGGGGGAGGCCACGAGCAGTACTTC
j_gene: TRBJ2-7
len: 15
abundance: .
d_gene: .
v_gene: TRBV5-1

CDR3aa: CASSEVFGTAFFGGEEKLFF
CDR3nt: TGTGCCAGCAGTGAAGTTTTTGGGACAGCTTTTTTTGGGGGAGAAGAAAAGCTGTTTTTT
j_gene: TRBJ1-4
len: 20
abundance: .
d_gene: TRBD1
v_gene: TRBV2

CDR3aa: CAISESDGSYEQYF
CDR3nt: TGTGCCATCAGTGAGTCGGACGGCTCCTACGAGCAGTACTTC
j_gene: TRBJ2-7
len: 14
abundance: .
d_gene: .
v_gene: TRBV10-3

CDR3aa: CASAPRTGTIRAFF
CDR3nt: TGTGCCAGCGCCCCCCGGACAGGGACGATCCGAGCTTTCTTT
j_gene: TRBJ1-1
len: 14
abundance: .
d_gene: TRBD1
v_gene: TRBV5-6

CDR3aa: CASSVAGHTGELFF
CDR3nt: TGTGCCAGCAGTGTTGCGGGACACACCGGGGAGCTGTTTTTT
j_gene: TRBJ2-2
len: 14
abundance: .
d_gene: .
v_gene: TRBV2

CDR3aa: CASSTRTGVYGELFF
CDR3nt: TGTGCCAGTAGTACCCGGACGGGTGTGTACGGGGAGCTGTTTTTT
j_gene: TRBJ2-2
len: 15
abundance: .
d_gene: .
v_gene: TRBV19